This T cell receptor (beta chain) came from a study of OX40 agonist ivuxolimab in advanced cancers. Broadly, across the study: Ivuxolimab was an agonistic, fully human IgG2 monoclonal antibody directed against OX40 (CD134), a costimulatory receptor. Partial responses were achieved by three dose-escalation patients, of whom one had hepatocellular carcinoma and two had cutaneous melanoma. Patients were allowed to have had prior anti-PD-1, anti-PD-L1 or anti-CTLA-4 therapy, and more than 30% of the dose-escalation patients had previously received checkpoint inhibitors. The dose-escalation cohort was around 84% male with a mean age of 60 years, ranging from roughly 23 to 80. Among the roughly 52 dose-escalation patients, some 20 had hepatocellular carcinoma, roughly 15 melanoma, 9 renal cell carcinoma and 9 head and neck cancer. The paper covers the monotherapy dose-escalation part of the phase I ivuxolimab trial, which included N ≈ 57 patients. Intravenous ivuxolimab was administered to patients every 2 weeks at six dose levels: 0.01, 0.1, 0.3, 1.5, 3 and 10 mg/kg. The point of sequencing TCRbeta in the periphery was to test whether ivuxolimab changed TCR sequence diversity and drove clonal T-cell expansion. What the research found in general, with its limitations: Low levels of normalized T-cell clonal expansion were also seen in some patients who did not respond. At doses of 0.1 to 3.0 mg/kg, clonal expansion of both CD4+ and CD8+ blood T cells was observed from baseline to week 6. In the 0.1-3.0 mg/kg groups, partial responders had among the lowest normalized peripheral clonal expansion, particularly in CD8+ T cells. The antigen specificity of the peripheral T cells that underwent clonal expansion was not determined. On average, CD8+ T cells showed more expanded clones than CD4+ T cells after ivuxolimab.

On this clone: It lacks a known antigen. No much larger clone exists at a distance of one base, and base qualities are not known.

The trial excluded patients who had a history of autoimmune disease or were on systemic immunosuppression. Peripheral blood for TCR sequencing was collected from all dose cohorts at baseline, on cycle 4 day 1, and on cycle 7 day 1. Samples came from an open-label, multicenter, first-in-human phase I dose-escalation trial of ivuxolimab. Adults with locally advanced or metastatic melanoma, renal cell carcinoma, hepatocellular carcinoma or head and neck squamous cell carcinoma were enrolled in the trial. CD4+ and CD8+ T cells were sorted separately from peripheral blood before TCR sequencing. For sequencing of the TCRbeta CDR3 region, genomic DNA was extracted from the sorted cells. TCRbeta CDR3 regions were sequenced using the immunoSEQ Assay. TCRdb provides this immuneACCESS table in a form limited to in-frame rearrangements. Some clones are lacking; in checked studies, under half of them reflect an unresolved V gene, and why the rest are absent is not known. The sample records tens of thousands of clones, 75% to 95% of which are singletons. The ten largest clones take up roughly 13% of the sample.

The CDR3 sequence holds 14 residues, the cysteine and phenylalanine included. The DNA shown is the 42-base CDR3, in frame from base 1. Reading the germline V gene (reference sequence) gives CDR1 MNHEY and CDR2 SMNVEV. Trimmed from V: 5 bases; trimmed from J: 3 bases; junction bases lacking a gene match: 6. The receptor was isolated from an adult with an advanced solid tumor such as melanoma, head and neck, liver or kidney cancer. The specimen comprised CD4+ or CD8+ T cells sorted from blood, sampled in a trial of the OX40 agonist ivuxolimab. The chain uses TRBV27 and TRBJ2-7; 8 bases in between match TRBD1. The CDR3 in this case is CASSGGTGVYEQYF. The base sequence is TGTGCCAGCAGTGGAGGGACAGGTGTCTACGAGCAGTACTTC.